A selection of T cell receptor beta chains follows, all from one sample in a study of blood T cell repertoires in COVID-19. Assay: immunoSEQ multiplex PCR; the TCRdb copy retains only in-frame clones and omits some. The sample records 300,000 to 350,000 clones, approximately 86% being singletons. Sequencing used peripheral blood. The receptors were gathered from a man in his thirties or forties with COVID-19, enrolled during active disease. Both conserved end residues are part of each CDR3. D genes are given only for firm matches. The size field is filled for only some rows; it gives once, few, many or a size class.

j_call d_call v_call clone_size cdr3_nt cdr3_aa
TRBJ2-7 - TRBV6-2/TRBV6-3 once TGTGCCAGCAGCCCCCCCGTGATAGCCTACGAGCAGTACTTC CASSPPVIAYEQYF
TRBJ2-5 TRBD1 TRBV7-9 - TGTGCCAGCAGCTTAGGGACAGGGGGCGGTGAGGAGACCCAGTACTTC CASSLGTGGGEETQYF
TRBJ1-1 TRBD1 TRBV29-1 - TGCAGCGTTGCCCGACAGGGGTTTCCTGAAGCTTTCTTT CSVARQGFPEAFF
TRBJ1-6 TRBD1 TRBV4-3 - TGCGCCAGCAGCCAAGGGACAGGAGTTAATTCACCCCTCCACTTT CASSQGTGVNSPLHF
TRBJ1-5 - TRBV5-1 - TGCGCCAGCAGCTTGGCGTCCAATCAGCCCCAGCATTTT CASSLASNQPQHF
TRBJ2-5 TRBD2 TRBV7-3 - TGTGCCAGCAGCTTATTTGGGCAGGGAGGGCAAGAGACCCAGTACTTC CASSLFGQGGQETQYF
TRBJ2-7 TRBD1 TRBV5-1 - TGCGCCAGCAGCACGGGACAGGTCTACGAGCAGTACTTC CASSTGQVYEQYF
TRBJ2-7 - TRBV3-1/TRBV3-2 - TGTGCCAGCAGGGACCGACAGACGATCGAGCAGTACTTC CASRDRQTIEQYF
TRBJ2-2 - TRBV7-9 - TGTGCCAGCAGCCGGACCGGGGGGCCCACCGGGGAGCTGTTTTTT CASSRTGGPTGELFF
TRBJ2-1 - TRBV19 - TGTGCCAGTAGTACCACTAGCTACAATGAGCAGTTCTTC CASSTTSYNEQFF
TRBJ2-7 TRBD1 TRBV4-3 - TGCGCCAGCAGCCAATTACGGACAGGGGCCTACGAGCAGTACTTC CASSQLRTGAYEQYF
TRBJ2-7 TRBD2 TRBV27 - TGTGCCAGCAGTTTGGGACTAGCGGCGTCCTACGAGCAGTACTTC CASSLGLAASYEQYF
TRBJ2-1 - TRBV4-2 - TGTGCCAGCAGCCTACAGGGTTGGGAACTGCCCCCTGCGGGAGTGATGAGGAATGAGCAGTTCTTC CASSLQGWELPPAGVMRNEQFF
TRBJ2-3 - TRBV6-2/TRBV6-3 - TGTGCCAGCAGTCTGGGTCCGGGAACAGATACGCAGTATTTT CASSLGPGTDTQYF
TRBJ1-2 - TRBV12-3/TRBV12-4 - TGTGCCAGCAGTTTTGTGGACACGTATGGCTACACCTTC CASSFVDTYGYTF
TRBJ1-6 - TRBV18 - TGTGCCAGCTCGTATGGACTGGCTCATTCACCCCTCCACTTT CASSYGLAHSPLHF
TRBJ1-6 TRBD1 TRBV4-3 - TGCGCCAGCAGCCAAGATGGGGCCGGGACAGGGGGTTATAATTCACCCCTCCACTTT CASSQDGAGTGGYNSPLHF
TRBJ1-5 TRBD1 TRBV27 - TGTGCCAGCAGTCAGGGGGCAGGCCAGCCCCAGCATTTT CASSQGAGQPQHF
TRBJ2-1 - TRBV5-1 - TGCGCCAGCAGCTCAACAGGACAGCACAATGAGCAGTTCTTC CASSSTGQHNEQFF
TRBJ1-3 - TRBV29-1 - TGCAGCGTTGTTTGGACAGCCTCTGGAAACACCATATATTTT CSVVWTASGNTIYF
TRBJ2-2 - TRBV5-1 - TGCGCCAGCAGCCGGGACTCTCGGTCAGGGAACACCGGGGAGCTGTTTTTT CASSRDSRSGNTGELFF
TRBJ2-4 TRBD2 TRBV25-1 once TGTGCCAGCAGTGCTCGACCGGGGGGCAAAAACATTCAGTACTTC CASSARPGGKNIQYF
TRBJ2-5 TRBD2 TRBV3-1/TRBV3-2 - TGTGCCAGCAGCCAATCCGGGGAGGGCACAGAGACCCAGTACTTC CASSQSGEGTETQYF
TRBJ2-4 - TRBV12-2 - TGTGCAAGTCGCTTGACCGGGACAGCCCCGCTAGCCAAAAACATTCAGTACTTC CASRLTGTAPLAKNIQYF
TRBJ2-1 - TRBV7-3 - TGTGCCAGCAGCTCCTCAAGCGGGACAGGCAATTATGGCTCCTACAATGAGCAGTTCTTC CASSSSSGTGNYGSYNEQFF
TRBJ2-3 TRBD1 TRBV10-3 - TGTGCCATCACCCCTGCGGACAGGGCCACAGATACGCAGTATTTT CAITPADRATDTQYF